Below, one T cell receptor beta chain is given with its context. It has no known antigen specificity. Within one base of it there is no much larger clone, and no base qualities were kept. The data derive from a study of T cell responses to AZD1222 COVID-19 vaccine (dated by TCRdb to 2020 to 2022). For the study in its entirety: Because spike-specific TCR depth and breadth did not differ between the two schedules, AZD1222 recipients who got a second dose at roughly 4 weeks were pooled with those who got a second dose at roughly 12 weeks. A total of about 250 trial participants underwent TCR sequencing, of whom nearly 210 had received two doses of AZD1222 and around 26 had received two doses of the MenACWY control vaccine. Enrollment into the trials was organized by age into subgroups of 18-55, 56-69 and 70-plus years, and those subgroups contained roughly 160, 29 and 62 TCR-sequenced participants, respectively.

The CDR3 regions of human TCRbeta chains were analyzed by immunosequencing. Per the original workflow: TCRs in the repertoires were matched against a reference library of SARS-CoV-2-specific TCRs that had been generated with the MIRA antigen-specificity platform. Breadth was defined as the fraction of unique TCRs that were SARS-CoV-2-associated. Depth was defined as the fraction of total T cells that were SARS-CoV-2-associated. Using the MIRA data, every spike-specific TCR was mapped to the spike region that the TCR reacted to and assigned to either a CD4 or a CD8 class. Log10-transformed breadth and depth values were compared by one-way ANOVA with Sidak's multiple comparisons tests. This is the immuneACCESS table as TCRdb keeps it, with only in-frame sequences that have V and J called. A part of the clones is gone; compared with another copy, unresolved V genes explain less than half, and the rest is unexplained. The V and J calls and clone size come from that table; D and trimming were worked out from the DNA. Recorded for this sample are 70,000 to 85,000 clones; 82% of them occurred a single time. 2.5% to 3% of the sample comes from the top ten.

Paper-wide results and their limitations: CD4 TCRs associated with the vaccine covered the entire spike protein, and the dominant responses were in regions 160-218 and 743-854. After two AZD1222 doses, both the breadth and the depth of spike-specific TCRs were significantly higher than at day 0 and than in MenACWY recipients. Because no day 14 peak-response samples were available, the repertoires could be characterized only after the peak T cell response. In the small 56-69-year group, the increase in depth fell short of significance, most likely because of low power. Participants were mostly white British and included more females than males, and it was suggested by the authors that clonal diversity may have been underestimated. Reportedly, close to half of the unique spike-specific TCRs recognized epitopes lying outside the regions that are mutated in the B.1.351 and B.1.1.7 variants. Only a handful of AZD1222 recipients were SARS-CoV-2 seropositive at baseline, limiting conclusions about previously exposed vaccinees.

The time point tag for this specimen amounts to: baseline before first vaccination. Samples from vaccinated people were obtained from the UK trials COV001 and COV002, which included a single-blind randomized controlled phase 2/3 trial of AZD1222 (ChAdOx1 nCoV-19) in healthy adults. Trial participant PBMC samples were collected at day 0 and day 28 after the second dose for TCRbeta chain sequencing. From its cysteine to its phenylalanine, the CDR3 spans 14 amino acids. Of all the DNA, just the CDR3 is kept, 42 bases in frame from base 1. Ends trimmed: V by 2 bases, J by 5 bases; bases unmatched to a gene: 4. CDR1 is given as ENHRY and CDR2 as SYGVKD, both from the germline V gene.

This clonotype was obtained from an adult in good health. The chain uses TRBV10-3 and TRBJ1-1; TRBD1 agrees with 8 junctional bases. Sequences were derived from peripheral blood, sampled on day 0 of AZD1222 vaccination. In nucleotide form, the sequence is TGTGCCATCAGTGAGACAGGGGGAAGTACTGAAGCTTTCTTT. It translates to CAISETGGSTEAFF.